The clone carrying this T cell receptor (beta chain) was picked up a small number of times. The entry originates in a study of cytomegalovirus exposure and HLA in healthy donors. Overall study: HLA-typed donors were the source of about 90 million unique TCRs held in an early data release.

PCR employed 60 Vbeta and 13 Jbeta primers. The assay was immunoSEQ multiplex PCR, and TCRdb's table has in-frame clones only and misses some. The sample has some 190,000 clones, 77% seen once. This clonotype originated in a woman aged 25 to 39 in good health and CMV-seropositive. The sequencing input was PBMCs.

The CDR3 sequence: CASSPSTPNRVYEKLFF. The CDR3 DNA follows: TGTGCCAGCTCACCCTCGACCCCAAACAGGGTATACGAAAAACTGTTTTTT. The rearrangement uses TRBV18 and TRBJ1-4, with D tentatively TRBD1 (6 bases). Between the trimmed V and J ends, which lost 3 bases and 8 bases, there was a span of 22 bases. CDR1 KGHSH and CDR2 LQKENI come from the germline V gene. CDR3 size: 17 residues.